The clone carrying this T cell receptor beta chain has a single count. What it binds is not known. This sample was taken from a study of cytomegalovirus exposure and HLA in healthy donors. Study results and limitations: It was likely that a cluster of highly shared sequence variants was a sequencing artifact. It was reported that TCR beta sequences correctly inferred the HLA-A and HLA-B alleles for most subjects. An analysis done earlier found most TCR beta V segments productive about 87% or about 30% of the time.

The CDR3 extends over 16 amino acids. The PCR was carried out with 60 Vbeta primers and 13 Jbeta primers. Sequenced by immunoSEQ multiplex PCR; TCRdb stores in-frame clones only, minus some. The table shows over 150,000 clones, with 75% to 90% occurring only once. The V gene is TRBV1, the J gene TRBJ1-5. TRBV1 is annotated as a pseudogene. This TCR came from a male donor in good health and CMV-seronegative. Specimen: PBMCs. The CDR3 protein is CTSSEGYGNSNQPQHF. The CDR3 DNA is TGCACCAGCAGCGAGGGCTATGGAAATAGCAATCAGCCCCAGCATTTT.